These T cell receptor beta chains were read from a single sample in a study of immune evolution from preneoplasia to lung adenocarcinoma. Data came from immunoSEQ multiplex PCR; TCRdb stores just in-frame clones and leaves some out. Counted here are over 6,500 clones, more than 75% occurring once; the ten biggest clones make up roughly 7%. The sequenced sample consisted of FFPE adjacent normal lung tissue. These receptors originate from a person aged 65-85 years with lung adenocarcinoma. Each CDR3 is given with its conserved first and last residue. Each record gives: J gene, V gene, clone size, D gene, CDR3 protein, CDR3 DNA. A D gene is named only where the DNA matches it firmly. A row's size may be missing; if present it is once, few, many or a size class.

>TRBJ2-7|TRBV10-2|.|.
CASSDRPGASAYEQYF
TGCGCCAGCAGTGACCGGCCTGGGGCCTCCGCCTACGAGCAGTACTTC
>TRBJ2-3|TRBV7-8|.|.
CASSPPRQDTQYF
TGTGCCAGCAGCCCCCCCCGACAAGATACGCAGTATTTT
>TRBJ2-2|TRBV29-1|.|TRBD1
CSVVTGGANTGELFF
TGCAGCGTTGTTACAGGGGGCGCCAACACCGGGGAGCTGTTTTTT
>TRBJ2-6|TRBV9|.|.
CASSVEGLSSGANVLTF
TGTGCCAGCAGCGTAGAGGGACTTAGCTCTGGGGCCAACGTCCTGACTTTC
>TRBJ2-3|TRBV2|.|TRBD2
CASSGTSGSTDTQYF
TGTGCCAGCAGTGGGACTAGCGGTAGCACAGATACGCAGTATTTT
>TRBJ2-1|TRBV6-1|.|TRBD2
CASRDSGRNEQFF
TGTGCCAGCAGAGATAGCGGGCGGAATGAGCAGTTCTTC
>TRBJ1-6|TRBV5-1|.|.
CASSPQDSTQNSPLHF
TGCGCCAGCAGCCCCCAGGACAGTACGCAAAATTCACCCCTCCACTTT
>TRBJ2-1|TRBV6-6|.|.
CASSYSTQAAVQFF
TGTGCCAGCAGTTACTCGACCCAAGCGGCGGTGCAGTTCTTC
>TRBJ2-1|TRBV25-1|.|.
CASSHGNEQFF
TGTGCCAGCAGTCATGGAAATGAGCAGTTCTTC
>TRBJ1-1|TRBV7-8|.|.
CASSPDWTEMNTEAFF
TGTGCCAGCAGCCCGGATTGGACAGAGATGAACACTGAAGCTTTCTTT
>TRBJ1-4|TRBV6-1|.|.
CASSEYGEKLFF
TGTGCCAGCAGTGAATATGGTGAAAAACTGTTTTTT
>TRBJ2-7|TRBV6-1|.|.
CASSESDRQYF
TGTGCCAGCAGTGAGAGTGACAGGCAGTACTTC
>TRBJ2-5|TRBV4-2|.|.
CASSPSISQETQYF
TGTGCCAGCAGCCCCTCAATCTCCCAAGAGACCCAGTACTTC
>TRBJ2-1|TRBV7-9|.|.
CASSSGTFLTYNEQFF
TGTGCCAGCAGCTCGGGGACTTTTCTGACCTACAATGAGCAGTTCTTC
>TRBJ1-6|TRBV30|few|.
CAWSEGALHF
TGTGCCTGGAGTGAGGGGGCCCTCCACTTT
>TRBJ1-2|TRBV30|.|.
CAWSPPGDWGVYGYTF
TGTGCCTGGAGTCCTCCGGGAGACTGGGGGGTCTATGGCTACACCTTC